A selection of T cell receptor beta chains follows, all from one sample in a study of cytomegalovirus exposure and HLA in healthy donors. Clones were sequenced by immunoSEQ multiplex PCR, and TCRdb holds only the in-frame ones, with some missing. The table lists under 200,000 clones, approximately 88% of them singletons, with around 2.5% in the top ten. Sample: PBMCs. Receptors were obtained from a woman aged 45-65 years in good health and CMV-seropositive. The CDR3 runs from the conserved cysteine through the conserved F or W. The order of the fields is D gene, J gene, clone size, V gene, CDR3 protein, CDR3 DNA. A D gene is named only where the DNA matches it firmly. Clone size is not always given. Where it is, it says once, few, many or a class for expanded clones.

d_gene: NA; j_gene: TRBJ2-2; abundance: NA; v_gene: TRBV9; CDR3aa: CASSVPMTTTNTGELFF; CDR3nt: TGTGCCAGCAGCGTCCCCATGACGACTACGAACACCGGGGAGCTGTTTTTT
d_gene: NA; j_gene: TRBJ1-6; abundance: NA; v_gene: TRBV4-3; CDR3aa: CASSQGRVYNSPLHF; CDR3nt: TGCGCCAGCAGCCAAGGGAGAGTTTATAATTCACCCCTCCACTTT
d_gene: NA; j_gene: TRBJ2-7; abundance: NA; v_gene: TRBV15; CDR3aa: CATSRDLDSYEQYF; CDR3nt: TGTGCCACCAGCAGAGATCTCGACAGCTACGAGCAGTACTTC
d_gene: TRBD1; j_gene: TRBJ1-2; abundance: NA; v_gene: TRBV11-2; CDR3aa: CASSLRGTGYGYTF; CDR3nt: TGTGCCAGCAGCTTGCGCGGGACAGGGTATGGCTACACCTTC
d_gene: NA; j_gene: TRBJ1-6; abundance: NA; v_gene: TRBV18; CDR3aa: CASSPNGDSPLHF; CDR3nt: TGTGCCAGCTCACCAAATGGAGATTCACCCCTCCACTTT
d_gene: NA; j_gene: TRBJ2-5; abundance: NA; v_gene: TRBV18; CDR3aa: CASSPSEGTQYF; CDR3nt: TGTGCCAGCTCACCCAGTGAGGGGACCCAGTACTTC
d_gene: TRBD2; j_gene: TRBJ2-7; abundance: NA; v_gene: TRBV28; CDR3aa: CASSSYQLAGGPDEQYF; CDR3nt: TGTGCCAGCAGTTCCTATCAACTAGCGGGGGGGCCGGACGAGCAGTACTTC
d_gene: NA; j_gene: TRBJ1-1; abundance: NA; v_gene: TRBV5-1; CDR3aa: CASSLRGGDRAEAFF; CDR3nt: TGCGCCAGCAGCTTGAGGGGAGGGGATCGCGCTGAAGCTTTCTTT
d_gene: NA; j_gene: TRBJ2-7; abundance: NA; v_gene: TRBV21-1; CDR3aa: CASSKPRGQFTYEQYF; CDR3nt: TGTGCCAGCAGCAAGCCCCGAGGACAGTTCACCTACGAGCAGTACTTC
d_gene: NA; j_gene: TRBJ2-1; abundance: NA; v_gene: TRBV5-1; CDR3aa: CASSLLSDAYNEQFF; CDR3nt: TGCGCCAGCAGCTTGTTGTCAGATGCCTACAATGAGCAGTTCTTC
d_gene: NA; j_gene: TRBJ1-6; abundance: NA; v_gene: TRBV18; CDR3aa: CASSPSVLSSYNSPLHF; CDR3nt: TGTGCCAGCTCACCATCCGTCCTTAGCTCCTATAATTCACCCCTCCACTTT
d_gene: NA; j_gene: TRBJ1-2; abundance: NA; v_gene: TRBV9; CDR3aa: CASSSGEAVRGYTF; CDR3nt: TGTGCCAGCAGCTCGGGAGAGGCAGTGAGGGGCTACACCTTC
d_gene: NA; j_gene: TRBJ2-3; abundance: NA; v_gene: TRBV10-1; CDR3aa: CASTQGLVSTDTQYF; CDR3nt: TGCGCCAGCACCCAGGGACTGGTCAGCACAGATACGCAGTATTTT
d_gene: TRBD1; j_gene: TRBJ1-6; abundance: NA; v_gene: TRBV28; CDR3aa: CASRPGQGNSPLHF; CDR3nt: TGTGCCAGCAGACCGGGACAGGGGAATTCACCCCTCCACTTT
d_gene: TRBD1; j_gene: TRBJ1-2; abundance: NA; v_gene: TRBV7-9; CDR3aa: CASSVPGGGYTF; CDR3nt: TGTGCCAGCAGCGTACCAGGGGGCGGCTACACCTTC
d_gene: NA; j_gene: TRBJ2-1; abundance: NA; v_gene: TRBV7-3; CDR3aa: CASSTGIWGSYNEQFF; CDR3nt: TGTGCCAGCAGCACAGGGATTTGGGGCTCCTACAATGAGCAGTTCTTC
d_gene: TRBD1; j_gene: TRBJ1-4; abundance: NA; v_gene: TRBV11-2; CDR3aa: CASSLGTGEEKLFF; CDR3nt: TGTGCCAGCAGCTTGGGGACAGGGGAAGAAAAACTGTTTTTT
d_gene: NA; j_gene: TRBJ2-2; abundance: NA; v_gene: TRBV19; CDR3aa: CASSDSRGVWRTGELFF; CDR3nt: TGTGCCAGTAGCGATTCCAGGGGGGTATGGCGCACCGGGGAGCTGTTTTTT
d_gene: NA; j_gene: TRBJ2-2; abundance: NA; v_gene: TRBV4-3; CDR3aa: CASSQGPSGAGELFF; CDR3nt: TGCGCCAGCAGCCAAGGCCCTTCGGGGGCCGGGGAGCTGTTTTTT
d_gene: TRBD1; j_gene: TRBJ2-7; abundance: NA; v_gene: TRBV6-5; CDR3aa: CASKRDRPYEQYF; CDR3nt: TGTGCCAGCAAACGGGACAGACCCTACGAGCAGTACTTC
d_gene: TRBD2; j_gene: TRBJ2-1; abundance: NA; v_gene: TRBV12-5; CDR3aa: CASGQGEKFGTSGPGEQFF; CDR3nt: TGTGCTAGTGGTCAAGGAGAAAAATTTGGGACTAGCGGTCCCGGTGAGCAGTTCTTC
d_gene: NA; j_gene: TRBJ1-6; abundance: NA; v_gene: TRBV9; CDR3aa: CASSVLDSSNSPLHF; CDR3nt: TGTGCCAGCAGCGTATTGGACAGCTCAAATTCACCCCTCCACTTT
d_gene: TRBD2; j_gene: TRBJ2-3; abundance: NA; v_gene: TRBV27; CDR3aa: CASSSQGLGELDTQYF; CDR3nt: TGTGCCAGCAGTAGCCAGGGACTAGGAGAACTAGATACGCAGTATTTT
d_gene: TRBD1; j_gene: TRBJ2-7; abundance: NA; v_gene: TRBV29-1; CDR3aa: CSAETSGQAPYEQYF; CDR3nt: TGCAGCGCCGAAACCTCGGGACAGGCTCCCTACGAGCAGTACTTC
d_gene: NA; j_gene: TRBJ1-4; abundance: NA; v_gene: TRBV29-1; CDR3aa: CSVDEGANEKLFF; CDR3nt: TGCAGCGTTGATGAGGGGGCTAATGAAAAACTGTTTTTT
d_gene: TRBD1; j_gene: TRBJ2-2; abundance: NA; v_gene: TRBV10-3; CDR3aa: CAISVQGAEAGELFF; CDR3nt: TGTGCCATCAGCGTACAGGGGGCAGAGGCCGGGGAGCTGTTTTTT
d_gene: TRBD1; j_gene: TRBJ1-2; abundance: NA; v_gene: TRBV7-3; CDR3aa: CASSPLGRGLGYTF; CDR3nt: TGTGCCAGCAGCCCGCTGGGCAGGGGGCTTGGCTACACCTTC
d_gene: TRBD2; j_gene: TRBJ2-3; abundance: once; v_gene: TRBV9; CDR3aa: CASSIVAGATDTQYF; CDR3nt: TGTGCCAGCAGCATCGTAGCGGGAGCAACAGATACGCAGTATTTT
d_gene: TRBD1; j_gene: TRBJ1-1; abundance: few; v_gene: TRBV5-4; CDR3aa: CASYPGQLVTEAFF; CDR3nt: TGTGCCAGCTACCCGGGACAGTTAGTGACTGAAGCTTTCTTT